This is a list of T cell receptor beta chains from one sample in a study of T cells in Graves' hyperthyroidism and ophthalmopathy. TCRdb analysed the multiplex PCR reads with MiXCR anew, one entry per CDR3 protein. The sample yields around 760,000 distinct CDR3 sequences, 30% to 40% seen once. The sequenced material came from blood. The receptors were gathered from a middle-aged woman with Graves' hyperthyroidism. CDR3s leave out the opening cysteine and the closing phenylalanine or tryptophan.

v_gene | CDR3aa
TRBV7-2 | ASSSQPPGRNSPLH
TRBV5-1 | ASSQLGAGTGELF
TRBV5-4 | ASSLGGNGNTTY
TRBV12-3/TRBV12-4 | ASTRQVGSNQPQH
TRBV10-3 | AITPGQGGVYEQY
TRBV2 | ASSEGEGTGYT
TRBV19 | ASSIAPDYTGNQPQH
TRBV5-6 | ASSLPGGENTGELF
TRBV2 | ASSGWVGDEKLF
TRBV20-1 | SARNHEQGNTEAF
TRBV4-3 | ASSQERGGGPLH
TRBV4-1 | ASSVTAMNTEPF
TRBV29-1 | SVGVLGLGTQY
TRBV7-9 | ASSAGTSVTQY
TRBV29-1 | SVEGLTGGPYGYT
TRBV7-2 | ASSQGQDTLYEQY
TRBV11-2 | ASSYRGQGDRGEQY
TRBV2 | ASSEAHRQPQH
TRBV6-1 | ASLDRGPELF
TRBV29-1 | SVGAGNNQPQH
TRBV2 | ASSEATRLYTDTQY
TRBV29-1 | SVEAEGQAGGNTIY
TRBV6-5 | ASSYSRNRLAGIGDEQY
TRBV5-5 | ASSLVGEGNTIY
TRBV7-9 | ASSTLILSLNTEAF
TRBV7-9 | ASSLNLHSNYGYT
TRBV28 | ASSIRVDNSPLH
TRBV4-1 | ASSRTTGEETQY
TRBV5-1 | ASSFTSGTNEQF
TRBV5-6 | ASSLANSGDQPQH
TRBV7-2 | ASTSGARNEQF
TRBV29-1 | SVARDRGETQY
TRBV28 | ASSAARSSYEQY
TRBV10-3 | AISEGAGTYEQY
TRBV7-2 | ASSRTGTGIYEQY
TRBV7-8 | ASSPSPTGGYT
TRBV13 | ASSLGRGVEKLF
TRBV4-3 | ASSPGRDGTYGYT